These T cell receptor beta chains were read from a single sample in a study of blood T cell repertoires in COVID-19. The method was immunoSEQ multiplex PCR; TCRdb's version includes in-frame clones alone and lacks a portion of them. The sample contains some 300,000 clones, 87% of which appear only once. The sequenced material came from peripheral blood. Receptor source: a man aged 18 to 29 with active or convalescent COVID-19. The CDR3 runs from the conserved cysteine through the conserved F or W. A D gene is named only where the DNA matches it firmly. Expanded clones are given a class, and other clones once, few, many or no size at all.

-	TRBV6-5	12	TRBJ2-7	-	TGTACCAGCAGAACAGGGCTCCGCGAGCAGTACTTC	CTSRTGLREQYF
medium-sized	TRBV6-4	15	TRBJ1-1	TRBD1	TGTGCCAGCAGTGAAGCAGGGGGAACCAACACTGAAGCTTTCTTT	CASSEAGGTNTEAFF
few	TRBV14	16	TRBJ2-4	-	TGTGCCAGCAGCCAAGAGTCATGGGCACCCAAAAACATTCAGTACTTC	CASSQESWAPKNIQYF
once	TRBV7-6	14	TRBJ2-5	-	TGTGCCAGCAGCCCCCGGGACAACCAAGAGACCCAGTACTTC	CASSPRDNQETQYF
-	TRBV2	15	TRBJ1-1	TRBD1	TGTGCCAGCACCCTTCAGGGGGGAAGGGACACTGAAGCTTTCTTT	CASTLQGGRDTEAFF
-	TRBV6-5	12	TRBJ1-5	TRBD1	TGTGCCAGCCTAGGGGGCCATCAGCCCCAGCATTTT	CASLGGHQPQHF
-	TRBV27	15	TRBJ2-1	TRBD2	TGTGCCAGCAGTTTAAGACTAGCGGGAGTGGGTGAGCAGTTCTTC	CASSLRLAGVGEQFF
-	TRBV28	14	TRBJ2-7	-	TGTGCCAGCAGTCCCGCGGGACTTACCTACGAGCAGTACTTC	CASSPAGLTYEQYF
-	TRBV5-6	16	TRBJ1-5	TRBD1	TGTGCCAGCAGCTTGGGGGACAGGGGGCTTGGACAGCCCCAGCATTTT	CASSLGDRGLGQPQHF
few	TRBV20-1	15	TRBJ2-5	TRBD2	TGCAGTGCTAGTGCGCTAGCGGAGTGGCAAGAGACCCAGTACTTC	CSASALAEWQETQYF
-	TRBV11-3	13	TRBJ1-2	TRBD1	TGTGCCAGCAGCGCACGACAGGGGCGGTACGACACCTTC	CASSARQGRYDTF
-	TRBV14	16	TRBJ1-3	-	TGTGCCAGCAGCCAAGATTGGCGGGGTTCTAGAAACACCATATATTTT	CASSQDWRGSRNTIYF
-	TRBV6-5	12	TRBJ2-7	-	TGTGCCAGCAGGGCCAGAGCGAGCGAGCAGTACTTC	CASRARASEQYF
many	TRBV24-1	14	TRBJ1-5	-	TGTGCCACCAGTGTTACAGGGCACCATCAGCCCCAGCATTTT	CATSVTGHHQPQHF
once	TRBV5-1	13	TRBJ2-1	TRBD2	TGCGCCAGCAGCCTAGCGGGACGCGGTGAGCAGTTCTTC	CASSLAGRGEQFF
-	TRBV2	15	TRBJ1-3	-	TGTGCCAGCAGGCGGGAGGGAAACTCTGGAAACACCATATATTTT	CASRREGNSGNTIYF
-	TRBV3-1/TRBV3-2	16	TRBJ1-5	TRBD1	TGTGCCAGCAGCATATCCGGGACAGATTTTAATCAGCCCCAGCATTTT	CASSISGTDFNQPQHF
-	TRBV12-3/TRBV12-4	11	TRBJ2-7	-	TGTGCCAGCAGCCCACACTACGAGCAGTACTTC	CASSPHYEQYF
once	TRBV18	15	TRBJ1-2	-	TGTGCCAGCTCACCTTTAAATGTGGGCCACTATGGCTACACCTTC	CASSPLNVGHYGYTF
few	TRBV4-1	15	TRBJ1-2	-	TGCGCCAGCAGCCAAGATCGAGGAATTTCCTATGGCTACACCTTC	CASSQDRGISYGYTF
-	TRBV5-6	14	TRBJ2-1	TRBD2	TGTGCCAGCAGCCAGTCACTAGCGGGAAAGGACCAGTTCTTC	CASSQSLAGKDQFF
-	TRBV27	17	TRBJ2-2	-	TGTGCCAGCAGCCGCGGACTTGCGACTTCTAACACCGGGGAGCTGTTTTTT	CASSRGLATSNTGELFF
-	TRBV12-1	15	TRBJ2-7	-	TGTGCCAGCAGCCCGGACAGGGGGCTTGTCTACGAGCAGTACTTC	CASSPDRGLVYEQYF